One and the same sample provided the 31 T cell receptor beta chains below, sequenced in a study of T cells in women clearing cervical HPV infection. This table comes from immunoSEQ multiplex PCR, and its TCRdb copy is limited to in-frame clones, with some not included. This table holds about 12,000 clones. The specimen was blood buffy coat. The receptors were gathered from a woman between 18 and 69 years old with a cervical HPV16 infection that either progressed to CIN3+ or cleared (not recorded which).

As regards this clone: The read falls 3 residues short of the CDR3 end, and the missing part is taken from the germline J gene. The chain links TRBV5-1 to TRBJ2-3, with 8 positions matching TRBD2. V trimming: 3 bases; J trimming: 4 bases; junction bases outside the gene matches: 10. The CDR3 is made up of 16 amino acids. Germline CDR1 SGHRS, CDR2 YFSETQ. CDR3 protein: CASSSGGARSADTQYF. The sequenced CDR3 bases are TGCGCCAGCAGCTCCGGGGGGGCTAGATCCGCAGATACG.

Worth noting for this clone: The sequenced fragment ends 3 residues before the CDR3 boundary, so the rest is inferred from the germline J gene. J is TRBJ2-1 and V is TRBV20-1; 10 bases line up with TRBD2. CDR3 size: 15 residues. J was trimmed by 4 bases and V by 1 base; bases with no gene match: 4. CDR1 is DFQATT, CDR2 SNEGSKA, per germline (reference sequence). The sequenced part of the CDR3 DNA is TGCAGTGCTAGAGTACTAGCGGGGATATACAATGAG. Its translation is CSARVLAGIYNE. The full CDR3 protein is CSARVLAGIYNEQFF.

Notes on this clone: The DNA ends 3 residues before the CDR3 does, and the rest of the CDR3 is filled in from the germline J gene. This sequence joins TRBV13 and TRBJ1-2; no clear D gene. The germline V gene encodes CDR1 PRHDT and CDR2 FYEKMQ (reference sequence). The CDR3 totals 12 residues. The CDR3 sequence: CASSLEPDTYTF. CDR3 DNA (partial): TGTGCCAGCAGCTTAGAACCAGATACC.

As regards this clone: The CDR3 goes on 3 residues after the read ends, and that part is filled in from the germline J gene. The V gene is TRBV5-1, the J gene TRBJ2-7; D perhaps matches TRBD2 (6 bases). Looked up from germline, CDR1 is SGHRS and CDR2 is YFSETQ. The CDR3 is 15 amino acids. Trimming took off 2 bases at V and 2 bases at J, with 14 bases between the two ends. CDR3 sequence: CASSLNGGYTYEQYF. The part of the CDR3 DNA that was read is TGCGCCAGCAGCTTAAACGGGGGATATACCTACGAG.

The CDR3 is CASRPSGGSYNEQFF. CDR3 bases read: TGTGCCAGCAGACCTAGCGGGGGTTCCTACAATGAG. The chain carries TRBV12-3 or TRBV12-4 and TRBJ2-1; 10 bases line up with TRBD2. The CDR3 extends 3 residues past the end of the read, so its final part is completed from the germline J gene. Trimming took 6 bases from V and 1 from J; bases not matched to a gene: 3. The CDR3 runs 15 residues.

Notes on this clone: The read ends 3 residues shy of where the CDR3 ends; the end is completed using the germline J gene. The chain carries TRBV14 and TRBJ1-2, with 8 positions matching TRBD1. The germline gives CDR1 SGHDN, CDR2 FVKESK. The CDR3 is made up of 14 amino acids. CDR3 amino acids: CASSLSGTGGDYTF. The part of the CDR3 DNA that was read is TGTGCCAGCAGCCTAAGTGGGACAGGCGGCGAC.

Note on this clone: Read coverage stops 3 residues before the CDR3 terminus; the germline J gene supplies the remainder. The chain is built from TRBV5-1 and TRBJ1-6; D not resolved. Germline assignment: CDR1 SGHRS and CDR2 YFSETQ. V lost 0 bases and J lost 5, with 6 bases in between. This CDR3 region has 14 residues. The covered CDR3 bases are TGCGCCAGCAGCTTGGCAGGAGATAATTCACCC. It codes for CASSLAGDNSP. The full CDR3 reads CASSLAGDNSPLHF.

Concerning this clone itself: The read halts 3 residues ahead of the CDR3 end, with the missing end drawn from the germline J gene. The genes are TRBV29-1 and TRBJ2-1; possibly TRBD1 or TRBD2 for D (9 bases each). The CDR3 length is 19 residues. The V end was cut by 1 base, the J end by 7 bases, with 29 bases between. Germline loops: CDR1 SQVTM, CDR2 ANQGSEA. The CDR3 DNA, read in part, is TGCAGCGTTGAAGGAGGGACAGGGAACCTAGCGGGGCGAGGGAATGAG. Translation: CSVEGGTGNLAGRGNE. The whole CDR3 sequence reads CSVEGGTGNLAGRGNEQFF.

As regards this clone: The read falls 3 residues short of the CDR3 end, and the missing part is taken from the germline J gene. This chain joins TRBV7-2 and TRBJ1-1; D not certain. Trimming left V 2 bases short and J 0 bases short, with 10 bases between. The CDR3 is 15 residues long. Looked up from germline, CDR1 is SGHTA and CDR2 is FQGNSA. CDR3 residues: CASSLRLTMNTEAFF. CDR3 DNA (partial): TGTGCCAGCAGCTTAAGACTGACCATGAACACTGAA.

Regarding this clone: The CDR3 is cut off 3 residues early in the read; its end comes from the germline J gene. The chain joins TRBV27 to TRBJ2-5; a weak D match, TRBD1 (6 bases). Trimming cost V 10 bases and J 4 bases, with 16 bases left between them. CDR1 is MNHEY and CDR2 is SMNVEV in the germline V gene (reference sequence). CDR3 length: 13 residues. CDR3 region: CATAPGAGETQYF. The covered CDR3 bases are TGTGCCACGGCCCCAGGGGCGGGAGAGACC.

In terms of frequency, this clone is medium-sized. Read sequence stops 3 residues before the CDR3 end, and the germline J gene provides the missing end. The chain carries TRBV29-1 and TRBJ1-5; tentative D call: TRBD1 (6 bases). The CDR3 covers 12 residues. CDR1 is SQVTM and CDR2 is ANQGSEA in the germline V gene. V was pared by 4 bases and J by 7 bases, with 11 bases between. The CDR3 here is CSVADRNQPQHF. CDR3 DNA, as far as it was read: TGCAGCGTTGCCGACAGGAACCAGCCC.

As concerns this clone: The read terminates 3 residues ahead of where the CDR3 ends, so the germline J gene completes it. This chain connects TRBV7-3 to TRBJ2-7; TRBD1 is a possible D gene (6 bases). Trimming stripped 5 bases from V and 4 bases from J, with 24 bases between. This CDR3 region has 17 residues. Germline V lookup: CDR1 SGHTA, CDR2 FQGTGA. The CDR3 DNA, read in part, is TGTGCCAGCAGCCTAATGGGACAACCCAACCCCTTTTACGAG. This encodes CASSLMGQPNPFYE. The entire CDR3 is CASSLMGQPNPFYEQYF.

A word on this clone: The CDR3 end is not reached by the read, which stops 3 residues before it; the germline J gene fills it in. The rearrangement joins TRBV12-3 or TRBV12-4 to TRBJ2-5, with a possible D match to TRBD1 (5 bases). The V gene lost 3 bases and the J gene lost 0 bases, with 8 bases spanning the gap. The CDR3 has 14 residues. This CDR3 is CASSFQGNQETQYF. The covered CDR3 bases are TGTGCCAGCAGTTTCCAGGGAAACCAAGAGACC.

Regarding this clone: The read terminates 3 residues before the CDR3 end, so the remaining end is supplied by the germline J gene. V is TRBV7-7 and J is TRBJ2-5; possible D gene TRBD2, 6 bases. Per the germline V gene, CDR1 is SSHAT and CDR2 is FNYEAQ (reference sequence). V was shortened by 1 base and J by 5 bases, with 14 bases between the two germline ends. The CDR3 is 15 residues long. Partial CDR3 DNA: TGTGCCAGCAGCTTAGATGGAGGGTATGGCGAGACC. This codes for CASSLDGGYGET. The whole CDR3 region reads CASSLDGGYGETQYF.

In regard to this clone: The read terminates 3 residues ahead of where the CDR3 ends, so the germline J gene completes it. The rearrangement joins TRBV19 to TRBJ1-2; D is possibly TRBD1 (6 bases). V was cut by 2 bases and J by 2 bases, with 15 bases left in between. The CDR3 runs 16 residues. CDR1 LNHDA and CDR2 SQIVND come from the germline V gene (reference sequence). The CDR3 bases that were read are TGTGCCAGTAGTATACTTACTACAGGGACCAACTATGGC. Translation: CASSILTTGTNYG. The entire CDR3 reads CASSILTTGTNYGYTF.

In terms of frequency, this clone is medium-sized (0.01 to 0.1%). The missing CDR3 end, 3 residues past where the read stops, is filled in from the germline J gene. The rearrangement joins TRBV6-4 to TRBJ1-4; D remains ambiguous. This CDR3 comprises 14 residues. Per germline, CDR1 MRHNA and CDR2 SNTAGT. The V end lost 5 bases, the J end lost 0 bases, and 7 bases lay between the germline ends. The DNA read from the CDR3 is TGTGCCAGCAGTCCGACACCAACTAATGAAAAA. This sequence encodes CASSPTPTNEK. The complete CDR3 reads CASSPTPTNEKLFF.

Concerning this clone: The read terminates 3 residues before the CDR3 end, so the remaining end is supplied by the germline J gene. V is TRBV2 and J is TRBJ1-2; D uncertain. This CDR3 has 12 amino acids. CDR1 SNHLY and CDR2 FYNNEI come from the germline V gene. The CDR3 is CASSEFPYDYTF. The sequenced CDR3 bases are TGTGCCAGCAGTGAATTTCCCTACGAC.

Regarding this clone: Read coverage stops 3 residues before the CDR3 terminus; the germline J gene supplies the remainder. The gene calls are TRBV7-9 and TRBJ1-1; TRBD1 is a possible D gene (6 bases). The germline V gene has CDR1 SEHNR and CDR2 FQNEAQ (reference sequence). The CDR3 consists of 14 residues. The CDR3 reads CASSLTGAGGEAFF. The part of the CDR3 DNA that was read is TGTGCCAGCAGCTTAACGGGCGCGGGGGGCGAA. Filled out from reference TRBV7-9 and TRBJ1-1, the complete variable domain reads DTGVSQNPRHKITKRGQNVTFRCDPISEHNRLYWYRQTLGQGPEFLTYFQNEAQLEKSRLLSDRFSAERPKGSFSTLEIQRTEQGDSAMYLCASSLTGAGGEAFFGQGTRLTVV.

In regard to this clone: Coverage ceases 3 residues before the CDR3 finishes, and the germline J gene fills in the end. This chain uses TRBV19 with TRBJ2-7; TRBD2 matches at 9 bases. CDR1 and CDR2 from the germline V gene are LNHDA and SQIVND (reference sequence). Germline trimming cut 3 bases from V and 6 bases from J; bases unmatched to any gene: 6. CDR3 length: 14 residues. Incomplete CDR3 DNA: TGTGCCAGTAGTATTAGCGGGAGAGACGTCGAG. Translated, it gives CASSISGRDVE. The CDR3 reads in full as CASSISGRDVEQYF.

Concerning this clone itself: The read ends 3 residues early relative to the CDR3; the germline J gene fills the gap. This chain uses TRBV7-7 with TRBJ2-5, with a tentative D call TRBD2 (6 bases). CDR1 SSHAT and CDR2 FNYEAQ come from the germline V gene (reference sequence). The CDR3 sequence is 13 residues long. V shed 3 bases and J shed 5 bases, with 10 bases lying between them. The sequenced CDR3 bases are TGTGCCAGCAGCTTCCTAGCGTCGGAGACC. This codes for CASSFLASET. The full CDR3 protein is CASSFLASETQYF.

The chain's CDR3 is CASSLGNYEAFF. Partial CDR3 DNA: TGTGCCAGCAGCTTGGGAAACTATGAA. V gene TRBV5-6 combines with J gene TRBJ1-1; no clear D gene. The read terminates 3 residues before the CDR3 end, so the remaining end is supplied by the germline J gene. The CDR3 runs to 12 residues. V lost 0 bases to trimming and J lost 7 bases, with 7 bases between them. Germline V gives CDR1 SGHDT, CDR2 YYEEEE. Drawing the rest from reference TRBV5-6 and TRBJ1-1, the complete variable domain is DAGVTQSPTHLIKTRGQQVTLRCSPKSGHDTVSWYQQALGQGPQFIFQYYEEEERQRGNFPDRFSGHQFPNYSSELNVNALLLGDSALYLCASSLGNYEAFFGQGTRLTVV.

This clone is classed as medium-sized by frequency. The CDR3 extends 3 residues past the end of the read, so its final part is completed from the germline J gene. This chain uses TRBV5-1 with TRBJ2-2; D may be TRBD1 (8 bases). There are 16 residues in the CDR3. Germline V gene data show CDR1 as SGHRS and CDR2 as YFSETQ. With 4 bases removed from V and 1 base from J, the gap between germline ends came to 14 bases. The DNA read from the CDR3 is TGCGCCAGCAGCCGGCGGGGGACAGGGAACACCGGGGAG. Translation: CASSRRGTGNTGE. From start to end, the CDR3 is CASSRRGTGNTGELFF.

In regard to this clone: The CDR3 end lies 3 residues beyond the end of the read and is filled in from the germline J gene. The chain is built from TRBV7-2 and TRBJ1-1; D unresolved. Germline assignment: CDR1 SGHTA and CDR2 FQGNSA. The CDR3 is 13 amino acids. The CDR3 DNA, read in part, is TGTGCCAGCAGCTTAGGTTTTACACGGGGT. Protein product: CASSLGFTRG. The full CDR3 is CASSLGFTRGAFF.

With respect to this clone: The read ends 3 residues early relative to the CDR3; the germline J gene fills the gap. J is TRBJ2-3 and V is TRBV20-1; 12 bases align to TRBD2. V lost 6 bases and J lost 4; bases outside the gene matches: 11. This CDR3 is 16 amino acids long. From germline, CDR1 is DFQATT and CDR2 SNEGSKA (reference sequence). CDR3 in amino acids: CSALNPSGGDADTQYF. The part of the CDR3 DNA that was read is TGCAGTGCCTTAAACCCTAGCGGGGGGGATGCAGATACG.

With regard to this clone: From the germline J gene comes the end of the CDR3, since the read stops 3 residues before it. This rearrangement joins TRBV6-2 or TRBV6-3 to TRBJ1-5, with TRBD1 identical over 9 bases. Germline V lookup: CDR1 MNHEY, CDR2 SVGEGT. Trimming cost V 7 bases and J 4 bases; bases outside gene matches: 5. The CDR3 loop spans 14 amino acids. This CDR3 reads CASIGQGFNQPQHF. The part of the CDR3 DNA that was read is TGTGCCAGCATAGGACAGGGGTTTAATCAGCCC.

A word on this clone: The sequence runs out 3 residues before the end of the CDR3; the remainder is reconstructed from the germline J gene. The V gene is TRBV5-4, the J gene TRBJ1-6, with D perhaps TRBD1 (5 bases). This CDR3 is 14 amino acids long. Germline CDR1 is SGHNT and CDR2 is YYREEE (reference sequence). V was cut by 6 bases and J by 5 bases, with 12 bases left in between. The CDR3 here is CASTGTLDNSPLHF. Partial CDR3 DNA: TGTGCCAGCACCGGGACTCTGGATAATTCACCC.

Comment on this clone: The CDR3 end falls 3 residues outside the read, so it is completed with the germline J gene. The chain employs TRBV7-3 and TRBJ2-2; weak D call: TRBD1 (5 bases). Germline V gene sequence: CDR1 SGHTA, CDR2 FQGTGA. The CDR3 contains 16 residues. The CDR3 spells CASGSISYSGANVLFF. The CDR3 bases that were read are TGTGCCAGCGGATCAATTTCGTATTCTGGGGCCAACGTG.

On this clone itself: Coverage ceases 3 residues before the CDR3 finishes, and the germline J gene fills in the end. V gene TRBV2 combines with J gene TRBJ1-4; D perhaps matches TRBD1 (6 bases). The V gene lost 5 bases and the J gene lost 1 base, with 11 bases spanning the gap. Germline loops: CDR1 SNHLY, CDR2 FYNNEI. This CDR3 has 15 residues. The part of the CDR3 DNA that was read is TGTGCCAGCAGTTCGATACAGGGAACTAATGAAAAA. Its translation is CASSSIQGTNEK. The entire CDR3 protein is CASSSIQGTNEKLFF.

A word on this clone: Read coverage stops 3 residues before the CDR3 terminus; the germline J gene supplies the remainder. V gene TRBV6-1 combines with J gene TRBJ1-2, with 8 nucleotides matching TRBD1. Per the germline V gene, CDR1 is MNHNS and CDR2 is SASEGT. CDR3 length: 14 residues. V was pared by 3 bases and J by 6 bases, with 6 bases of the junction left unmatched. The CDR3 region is CASSDFDRGDGYTF. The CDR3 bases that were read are TGTGCCAGCAGTGATTTCGACAGGGGTGATGGC.

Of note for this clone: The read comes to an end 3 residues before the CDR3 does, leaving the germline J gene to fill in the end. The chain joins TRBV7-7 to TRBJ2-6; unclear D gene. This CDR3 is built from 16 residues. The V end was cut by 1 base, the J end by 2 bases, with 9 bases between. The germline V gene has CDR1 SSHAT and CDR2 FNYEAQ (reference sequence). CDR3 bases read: TGTGCCAGCAGCTTAGTGCAGGAACCTGGGGCCAACGTC. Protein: CASSLVQEPGANV. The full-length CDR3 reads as CASSLVQEPGANVLTF.

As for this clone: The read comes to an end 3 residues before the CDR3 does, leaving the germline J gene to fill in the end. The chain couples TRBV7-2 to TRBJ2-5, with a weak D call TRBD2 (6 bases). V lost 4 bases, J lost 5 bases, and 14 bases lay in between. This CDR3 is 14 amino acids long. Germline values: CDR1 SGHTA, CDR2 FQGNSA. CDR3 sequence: CASSSLPSVETQYF. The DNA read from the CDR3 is TGTGCCAGCAGCTCCCTACCTAGCGTGGAGACC.